These 30 T cell receptor beta chains share one sample of origin, sequenced in a study of T cell repertoires in cytomegalovirus infection. These TCRs' antigens remain unknown. TCRdb re-analysed the reads in MiXCR, keeping a single row per CDR3 protein. Altogether approximately 130,000 distinct CDR3 sequences are present, roughly a quarter being singletons, with the ten largest covering 34%. Sequencing was carried out using PBMCs, sequenced either directly or after in vitro stimulation (not recorded which). The receptors derive from a human donor in good health (CMV status not recorded). Some clones in this sample may be carry-over from other donors' samples.

This clonotype has a handful of counts. V gene TRBV28 combines with J gene TRBJ2-2, with D possibly being TRBD2 (6 bases). Trimming shortened V by 3 bases and J by 4 bases, and 9 bases separated the two germline ends. Germline V gene lookup returns CDR1 MDHEN and CDR2 SYDVKM. CDR3 size: 14 residues. The chain's CDR3 is CASSFGGITGELFF. CDR3 nucleotides: TGTGCCAGCAGTTTCGGGGGAATCACCGGGGAGCTGTTTTTT. Based on the CDR3 plus reference TRBV28 and TRBJ2-2, the full variable domain is DVKVTQSSRYLVKRTGEKVFLECVQDMDHENMFWYRQDPGLGLRLIYFSYDVKMKEKGDIPEGYSVSREKKERFSLILESASTNQTSMYLCASSFGGITGELFFGEGSRLTVL.

This clonotype was counted a few times. This chain joins TRBV19 and TRBJ2-2, with D possibly being TRBD1 (6 bases). The germline V gene has CDR1 LNHDA and CDR2 SQIVND (reference sequence). Trimming pared 7 bases from V and 1 base from J, leaving 19 bases between. This CDR3 is 17 amino acids long. The CDR3: CASTSELGRGNTGELFF. The CDR3 coding sequence is TGTGCCAGTACCTCCGAGTTAGGCAGGGGGAACACCGGGGAGCTGTTTTTT.

There are many counts of this clonotype. The CDR3 reads CASGTGIMNTEAFF. The CDR3 DNA is TGTGCCAGCGGGACAGGGATCATGAACACTGAAGCTTTCTTT. The V gene is TRBV12-3 or TRBV12-4, the J gene TRBJ1-1; TRBD1 matches at 9 bases. The V and J ends lost 8 bases and 0 bases, in that order; junction bases with no gene match: 4. This CDR3 comprises 14 residues.

This clonotype was picked up many times. The chain has TRBV7-2 and TRBJ2-2, with 7 bases that match TRBD1. Germline V gene data show CDR1 as SGHTA and CDR2 as FQGNSA. Trimming cost V 3 bases and J 7 bases; bases outside gene matches: 8. CDR3 length equals 15 residues. The CDR3 region has the DNA TGTGCCAGCAGCTTTGAAGGGGGCGCGATCGGGGAGCTGTTTTTT. This sequence encodes CASSFEGGAIGELFF.

This clonotype occurred many times. The chain links TRBV18 to TRBJ1-1; D is possibly TRBD1 (5 bases). The CDR3 runs 15 residues. Germline CDR1 and CDR2: KGHSH and LQKENI. The germline V and J ends were trimmed by 6 bases and 0 bases, with 14 bases remaining between them. The CDR3 protein is CASSPVRELNTEAFF. The CDR3 region has the DNA TGTGCCAGCTCCCCTGTCAGGGAACTGAACACTGAAGCTTTCTTT.

The V and J genes are TRBV4-1 and TRBJ2-1; TRBD2 aligns across 8 bases. The CDR3 spans 15 residues. V shed 5 bases and J 2 bases; nucleotides not matched to a gene: 5. CDR1 is MGHRA and CDR2 is YSYEKL in the germline V gene. Here the CDR3 DNA reads TGCGCCAGCAGCTACACTAGCGGACCCTACAATGAGCAGTTCTTC. Encoded protein: CASSYTSGPYNEQFF.

This clonotype was recorded a few times. The V gene is TRBV27, the J gene TRBJ2-3, with TRBD1 matching 7 bases. Trimming at V came to 2 bases and at J to 6 bases, leaving 11 bases not matched to a gene. The CDR3 runs 16 residues. Germline CDR1 is MNHEY and CDR2 is SMNVEV (reference sequence). CDR3 coding DNA: TGTGCCAGCAGTTTAGAGTACAGGGGACCTCAGGATACGCAGTATTTT. It encodes CASSLEYRGPQDTQYF.

A few counts support this clonotype. The CDR3 DNA sequence: TGCAGTGCTAGAGATCAGGGGGTGGCAGGGACGCAGTATTTT. Its protein is CSARDQGVAGTQYF. This sequence joins TRBV20-1 and TRBJ2-3; the match to TRBD1 covers 7 bases. With V trimmed by 0 bases and J by 9 bases, 9 bases remained unmatched. The CDR3 is 14 amino acids. Germline values: CDR1 DFQATT, CDR2 SNEGSKA (reference sequence).

The V call is TRBV6-5, the J call TRBJ2-1; 8 positions agree with TRBD2. The CDR3 loop spans 14 amino acids. The V gene's germline CDR1 is MNHEY and CDR2 SVGAGI. J gave up 9 bases and V 4 bases, and 8 bases lay outside the gene matches. This chain's CDR3 is CASSSGLAKSEQFF. The CDR3 bases are TGTGCCAGCAGTTCCGGACTAGCCAAGTCTGAGCAGTTCTTC.

This clonotype was seen just once. This may be a read error: a much more frequent sequence differs by one nucleotide. The rearrangement joins TRBV6-1 to TRBJ2-5, with TRBD2 matching over 7 bases. This CDR3 is built from 14 residues. CDR1 and CDR2 from the germline V gene are MNHNS and SASEGT. CDR3 residues: CAGSSGLVGETQYF. For the CDR3, the DNA is TGTGCCGGCAGTTCCGGACTAGTAGGGGAGACCCAGTACTTC.

This clonotype appeared a few times. This chain connects TRBV4-1 to TRBJ1-1; maybe TRBD1 (6 bases). V lost 0 bases, J lost 0 bases, and 11 bases lay in between. CDR1 is MGHRA, CDR2 YSYEKL, per germline. CDR3 size: 16 residues. DNA for the CDR3: TGCGCCAGCAGCCAAGAACCGACAGGATTGAACACTGAAGCTTTCTTT. It specifies CASSQEPTGLNTEAFF.

This clonotype was detected many times. The rearrangement joins TRBV7-2 to TRBJ2-1, with D possibly matching TRBD1 (5 bases). Germline V CDR1 and CDR2: SGHTA, FQGNSA. This CDR3 has 14 amino acids. The ends were cut back, 5 bases at V and 16 bases at J, with 24 bases in the middle. CDR3: CASSPGPLLGAQFF. Written as DNA, the CDR3 is TGTGCCAGCAGCCCGGGTCCCCTATTAGGGGCTCAATTCTTC.

The sample holds a few counts of this clonotype. This chain links TRBV7-8 with TRBJ2-2; D possibly corresponds to TRBD2 (6 bases). The CDR3 length is 13 residues. Per germline, CDR1 SGHVS and CDR2 FQNEAQ. V lost 6 bases to trimming and J lost 4 bases, with 9 bases between them. The CDR3 here is CASRRRGTGELFF. CDR3 bases: TGTGCCAGCAGAAGGAGGGGCACCGGGGAGCTGTTTTTT.

A single count supports this clonotype. V and J are TRBV29-1 and TRBJ2-7; a weak D match, TRBD2 (5 bases). Per the germline V gene, CDR1 is SQVTM and CDR2 is ANQGSEA. V shed 6 bases and J shed 0 bases, with 12 bases lying between them. CDR3 length: 13 amino acids. CDR3 residues: CSVATNPSYEQYF. CDR3 nucleotide sequence: TGCAGCGTGGCGACTAACCCCTCCTACGAGCAGTACTTC.

This clonotype showed up many times. The chain links TRBV6-1 to TRBJ2-7, with TRBD1 matching 10 bases. Trimming at V came to 5 bases and at J to 6 bases, leaving 10 bases not matched to a gene. Germline V gene data show CDR1 as MNHNS and CDR2 as SASEGT. This CDR3 has 15 amino acids. As DNA, the CDR3 is TGTGCCAGCAGTTCGTCCGGGACAGGGGATGTCGAGCAGTACTTC. This translates into CASSSSGTGDVEQYF.

The chain is built from TRBV6-5 and TRBJ1-2; TRBD1 matches at 9 bases. Germline V gene lookup returns CDR1 MNHEY and CDR2 SVGAGI. CDR3 size: 14 residues. J gave up 5 bases and V 8 bases, and 9 bases lay outside the gene matches. CDR3 DNA sequence: TGTGCCAGCCGCAGGGACAGGGAACAGTATGGCTACACCTTC. Amino acid sequence: CASRRDREQYGYTF.

This sequence joins TRBV2 and TRBJ2-7; D gene unclear. The germline V gene encodes CDR1 SNHLY and CDR2 FYNNEI. The CDR3 has 17 amino acids. Trimming removed 1 base at V and 5 bases at J, with 21 bases between. CDR3 DNA sequence: TGTGCCAGCAGTGAAGACGGACCTGGCCAGGTCGGCGACGAGCAGTACGTC. Amino acids: CASSEDGPGQVGDEQYV.

This clonotype was counted many times. The chain couples TRBV7-2 to TRBJ1-1, with unresolved D. V was shortened by 5 bases and J by 2 bases, with 9 bases between the two germline ends. Germline CDR1 is SGHTA and CDR2 is FQGNSA. The CDR3 is made up of 13 amino acids. CDR3 DNA sequence: TGTGCCAGCAGCCCCCGGATAAACACTGAAGCTTTCTTT. Residues: CASSPRINTEAFF. The full variable domain, rest sourced from reference TRBV7-2 and TRBJ1-1, is GAGVSQSPSNKVTEKGKDVELRCDPISGHTALYWYRQSLGQGLEFLIYFQGNSAPDKSGLPSDRFSAERTGGSVSTLTIQRTQQEDSAVYLCASSPRINTEAFFGQGTRLTVV.

This clonotype was observed a few times. This chain uses TRBV19 with TRBJ2-1, with 14 bases fitting TRBD2. The CDR3 spans 19 residues. Germline CDR1 is LNHDA and CDR2 is SQIVND (reference sequence). V shed 7 bases and J 3 bases; nucleotides not matched to a gene: 14. The CDR3 here is CASTLNSGTSGRIYNEQFF. For the CDR3, the DNA is TGTGCCAGTACCCTAAACTCCGGGACTAGCGGGAGAATCTACAATGAGCAGTTCTTC.

The chain couples TRBV2 to TRBJ1-5; D not certain. Looked up from germline, CDR1 is SNHLY and CDR2 is FYNNEI. The germline V and J ends were trimmed by 1 base and 6 bases, with 7 bases remaining between them. The CDR3 is made up of 13 amino acids. As DNA, the CDR3 is TGTGCCAGCAGTGAAGGGGTGAGTCAGCCCCAGCATTTT. Its protein product is CASSEGVSQPQHF.

This sequence joins TRBV11-2 and TRBJ2-2; 9 bases line up with TRBD2. V lost 6 bases and J lost 2; bases outside the gene matches: 13. Germline V gene sequence: CDR1 SGHAT, CDR2 FQNNGV. The CDR3 has 18 residues. CDR3 sequence reads: CASRVGFSGRGNTGELFF. The DNA of the CDR3 is TGTGCCAGCAGGGTCGGGTTTAGCGGGAGAGGTAACACCGGGGAGCTGTTTTTT. Based on the CDR3 plus reference TRBV11-2 and TRBJ2-2, the full variable domain is EAGVAQSPRYKIIEKRQSVAFWCNPISGHATLYWYQQILGQGPKLLIQFQNNGVVDDSQLPKDRFSAERLKGVDSTLKIQPAKLEDSAVYLCASRVGFSGRGNTGELFFGEGSRLTVL.

This clonotype was seen only a few times. J is TRBJ2-7 and V is TRBV6-8, with a possible D match to TRBD1 (5 bases). Trimming cost V 5 bases and J 3 bases, with 20 bases left between them. This CDR3 is 16 amino acids long. Germline values: CDR1 MNHGY, CDR2 SAAAGT. The CDR3 protein is CASSPRPSKGIYEQYF. The CDR3 nucleotides are TGTGCCAGCAGTCCCAGACCCTCGAAGGGGATCTACGAGCAGTACTTC.

V is TRBV30 and J is TRBJ1-3, with D perhaps matching TRBD1 (5 bases). The CDR3 is made up of 15 amino acids. Germline values: CDR1 GTSNPN, CDR2 SVGIG (reference sequence). The V and J ends lost 2 bases and 2 bases respectively, with 13 bases between them. CDR3 loop: CAWSTWGVPGNTIYF. In DNA, the CDR3 is TGTGCCTGGAGTACCTGGGGGGTTCCTGGAAACACCATATATTTT.

This clonotype was detected many times. This chain links TRBV11-3 with TRBJ2-5; 7 nucleotides align to TRBD2. Germline V gives CDR1 SGHNT, CDR2 YENEEA. The CDR3 totals 16 residues. J gave up 5 bases and V 3 bases, and 12 bases lay outside the gene matches. The CDR3 nucleotides read TGTGCCAGCAGCTTCGGTAGCGGGCAACAAAGGGAGACCCAGTACTTC. This translates into CASSFGSGQQRETQYF.

The J gene is TRBJ2-1, the V gene TRBV7-6, with 7 bases fitting TRBD1. CDR1 is SGHVS and CDR2 is FNYEAQ in the germline V gene. The CDR3 is 15 amino acids. V lost 4 bases to trimming and J lost 5 bases; unmatched junction nucleotides: 8. CDR3 residues: CASSSDRDPNNEQFF. In nucleotides, the CDR3 is TGTGCCAGCAGCTCCGACAGGGACCCCAACAATGAGCAGTTCTTC.

This clonotype was recorded a few times. This chain joins TRBV5-8 and TRBJ2-7; D perhaps matches TRBD2 (5 bases). This CDR3 comprises 15 residues. Germline loops: CDR1 SGHTS, CDR2 YDEGEE. The germline V and J ends were trimmed by 1 base and 3 bases, with 14 bases remaining between them. This CDR3 reads CASSLRHKGDYEQYV. Here the CDR3 DNA reads TGTGCCAGCAGCTTGAGACATAAGGGAGACTACGAGCAGTACGTC.

This chain uses TRBV29-1 with TRBJ1-4; 8 nucleotides agree with TRBD1. Germline V lookup: CDR1 SQVTM, CDR2 ANQGSEA. The CDR3 totals 13 residues. The V gene end was trimmed by 7 bases and the J gene end by 3 bases; junction bases not matched to a gene: 4. The CDR3 DNA reads as TGCAGCGCCGCGACAGGGGCTAATGAAAAACTGTTTTTT. It specifies CSAATGANEKLFF. Together with reference TRBV29-1 and TRBJ1-4, the CDR3 gives the full variable domain: SAVISQKPSRDICQRGTSLTIQCQVDSQVTMMFWYRQQPGQSLTLIATANQGSEATYESGFVIDKFPISRPNLTFSTLTVSNMSPEDSSIYLCSAATGANEKLFFGSGTQLSVL.

This clonotype came up many times. This sequence joins TRBV6-1 and TRBJ1-1, with unresolved D. Trimming pared 5 bases from V and 5 bases from J, leaving 18 bases between. Germline CDR1 MNHNS, CDR2 SASEGT. The CDR3 covers 15 residues. As DNA, the CDR3 is TGTGCCAGCAGTACCCGCGGAGGCCGGCGGACTGAAGCTTTCTTT. Protein sequence: CASSTRGGRRTEAFF.

This clonotype has only one observation. The CDR3 ends on some other residue instead of the conserved phenylalanine or tryptophan, so this is likely a read error. J is TRBJ2-1 and V is TRBV11-3; D is unclear. The germline CDR1 and CDR2 sequences are SGHNT and YENEEA. The CDR3 is 11 amino acids. V dropped 5 bases and J dropped 8 bases, with 7 bases sitting between them. As DNA, the CDR3 is TGTGCCAGCAGCCTACTTGATGAGCAGTTCGTC. It specifies CASSLLDEQFV.

The chain couples TRBV4-1 to TRBJ1-4; D gene unclear. There are 15 residues in the CDR3. Trimming pared 8 bases from V and 4 bases from J, leaving 17 bases between. In germline, CDR1 is MGHRA, CDR2 YSYEKL. CDR3 nucleotides: TGCGCCAGCCATCCACGGGAGGACGGTAATGAAAAACTGTTTTTT. It codes for CASHPREDGNEKLFF.